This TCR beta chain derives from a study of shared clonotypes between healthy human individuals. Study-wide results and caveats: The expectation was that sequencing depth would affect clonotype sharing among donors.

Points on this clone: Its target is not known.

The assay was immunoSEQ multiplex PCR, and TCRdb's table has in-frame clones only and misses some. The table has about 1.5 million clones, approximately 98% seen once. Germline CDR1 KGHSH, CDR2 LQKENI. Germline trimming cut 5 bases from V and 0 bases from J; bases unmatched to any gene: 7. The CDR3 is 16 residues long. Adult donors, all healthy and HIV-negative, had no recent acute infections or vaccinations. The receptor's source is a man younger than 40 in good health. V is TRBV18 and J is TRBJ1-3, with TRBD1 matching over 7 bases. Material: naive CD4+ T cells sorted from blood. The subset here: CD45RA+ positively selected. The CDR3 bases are TGTGCCAGCTCATCGACGACAGGGAGCTCTGGAAACACCATATATTTT. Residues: CASSSTTGSSGNTIYF.